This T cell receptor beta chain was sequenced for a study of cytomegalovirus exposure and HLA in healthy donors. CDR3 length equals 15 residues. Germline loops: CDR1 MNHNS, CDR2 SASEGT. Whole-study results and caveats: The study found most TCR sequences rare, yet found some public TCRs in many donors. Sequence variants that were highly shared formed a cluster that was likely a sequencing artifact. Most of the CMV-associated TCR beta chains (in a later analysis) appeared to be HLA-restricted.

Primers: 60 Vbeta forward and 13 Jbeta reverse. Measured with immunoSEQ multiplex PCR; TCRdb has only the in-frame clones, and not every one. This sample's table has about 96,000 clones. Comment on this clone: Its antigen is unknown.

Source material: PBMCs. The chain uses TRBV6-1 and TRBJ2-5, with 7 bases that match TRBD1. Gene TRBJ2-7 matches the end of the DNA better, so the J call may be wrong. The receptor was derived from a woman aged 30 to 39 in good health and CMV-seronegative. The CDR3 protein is CASSAPRDSYYEQYF. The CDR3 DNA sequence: TGTGCCAGCAGTGCTCCCCGGGACAGCTACTACGAGCAGTACTTC.